Listed below are T cell receptor beta chains from one sample, sequenced in a study of metastatic and nonmetastatic thyroid tumors. MiXCR was used by TCRdb to re-call the PCR reads. The sample includes roughly 12,000 clones, roughly 38% of them seen just once. Material: tumor tissue. Source of these receptors: a female donor with papillary thyroid cancer or a benign thyroid nodule (not recorded which). Some clones in this sample may be carry-over from other donors' samples. Both conserved end residues are part of each CDR3. D genes are given only for firm matches. Some rows have no size entry. The others give once, few or many, or a class for an expanded clone.

clone size	D gene	V gene	J gene	CDR3 protein	CDR3 DNA
.	.	TRBV27	TRBJ1-2	CASSPLGDYGYTF	TGTGCCAGCAGTCCCCTGGGGGACTATGGCTACACCTTC
.	TRBD1	TRBV10-3	TRBJ1-4	CAISDPDRGVNEKLFF	TGTGCCATCAGTGACCCCGACAGGGGGGTTAATGAAAAACTGTTTTTT
.	.	TRBV4-1	TRBJ2-7	CASSPGQYNSYEQYF	TGCGCCAGCAGCCCCGGACAGTACAATTCCTACGAGCAGTACTTC
few	TRBD2	TRBV6-1	TRBJ2-2	CASSSGTTNTGELFF	TGTGCCAGCAGCTCCGGGACTACTAACACCGGGGAGCTGTTTTTT
few	.	TRBV2	TRBJ1-2	CASSERGGGYTF	TGTGCCAGCAGTGAACGAGGTGGGGGCTACACCTTC
large	.	TRBV20-1	TRBJ2-1	CSASARGRDEQFF	TGCAGTGCCTCCGCCAGGGGTAGGGATGAGCAGTTCTTC
.	TRBD2	TRBV20-1	TRBJ2-2	CSAPSGRSGELFF	TGCAGTGCCCCTAGCGGGAGGTCCGGGGAGCTGTTTTTT
once	TRBD2	TRBV20-1	TRBJ2-1	CSARDRTSGGSYNEQFF	TGCAGTGCTAGAGATAGGACTAGCGGGGGATCCTACAATGAGCAGTTCTTC
.	.	TRBV19	TRBJ2-7	CASSRVRESLEEQYF	TGTGCCAGTAGTAGGGTTAGGGAAAGCTTGGAAGAGCAGTACTTC
.	.	TRBV5-1	TRBJ1-1	CASRKEGAAFF	TGCGCCAGCAGGAAAGAAGGGGCAGCTTTCTTT
few	TRBD1	TRBV6-1	TRBJ1-3	CASRPPGTAGNTIYF	TGTGCCAGCAGACCCCCCGGGACAGCTGGAAACACCATATATTTT
large	.	TRBV7-2	TRBJ2-7	CASSPTTGVEQYF	TGTGCCAGCAGCCCTACCACAGGCGTCGAGCAGTACTTC
.	.	TRBV20-1	TRBJ2-5	CSARTGEGGQETQYF	TGCAGTGCTAGGACAGGGGAGGGGGGCCAAGAGACCCAGTACTTC
few	TRBD1	TRBV6-1	TRBJ1-1	CASSRPGQGEAFF	TGTGCCAGCAGCCGCCCGGGACAGGGTGAAGCTTTCTTT
few	.	TRBV12-3/TRBV12-4	TRBJ2-2	CASSPTVGVTGELFF	TGTGCCAGCAGTCCTACCGTGGGGGTCACCGGGGAGCTGTTTTTT
.	.	TRBV7-8	TRBJ2-5	CASSLEAAAETQYF	TGTGCCAGCAGCTTAGAGGCGGCAGCGGAGACCCAGTACTTC
.	.	TRBV6-6	TRBJ2-3	CASSYLRADTQYF	TGTGCCAGCAGTTACCTTAGGGCAGATACGCAGTATTTT
few	TRBD1	TRBV27	TRBJ1-1	CASSLSAGGTEAFF	TGTGCCAGCAGTTTATCCGCAGGGGGCACTGAAGCTTTCTTT
large	.	TRBV27	TRBJ1-2	CASRARSNYGYTF	TGTGCCAGCAGGGCTCGGTCCAACTATGGCTACACCTTC
many	.	TRBV2	TRBJ1-1	CASSVSVFTEAFF	TGTGCCAGCAGTGTAAGTGTTTTCACTGAAGCTTTCTTT
.	TRBD2	TRBV6-1	TRBJ2-7	CASSATGLAYEQYF	TGTGCCAGCAGTGCGACGGGACTAGCATACGAGCAGTACTTC
medium-sized	.	TRBV5-1	TRBJ1-1	CASRHGPNTEAFF	TGCGCCAGCAGACACGGGCCGAACACTGAAGCTTTCTTT
.	.	TRBV6-1	TRBJ2-2	CASSLTTVVELFF	TGTGCCAGCAGTTTGACAACGGTCGTGGAGCTGTTTTTT
.	TRBD2	TRBV27	TRBJ2-5	CASSSTTSGGETQYF	TGTGCCAGCAGTTCAACGACTAGCGGGGGTGAGACCCAGTACTTC
.	.	TRBV28	TRBJ1-4	CASSPPRGKLFF	TGTGCCAGCAGTCCGCCGAGGGGAAAACTGTTTTTT
.	.	TRBV7-2	TRBJ2-1	CASSPQSEQFF	TGTGCCAGCAGCCCCCAGAGTGAGCAGTTCTTC
few	.	TRBV27	TRBJ2-7	CASSLNNLGEQYF	TGTGCCAGCAGTTTGAACAACTTAGGAGAGCAGTACTTC
few	.	TRBV6-2/TRBV6-3	TRBJ2-1	CASSYSGDTYNEQFF	TGTGCCAGCAGTTACTCTGGCGACACCTACAATGAGCAGTTCTTC
.	.	TRBV6-1	TRBJ1-1	CASSAGREVTEAFF	TGTGCCAGCAGTGCGGGCAGGGAGGTCACTGAAGCTTTCTTT
.	.	TRBV5-1	TRBJ2-1	CASSLLAGAINEQFF	TGCGCCAGCAGCTTGCTAGCTGGGGCGATCAATGAGCAGTTCTTC
.	.	TRBV6-1	TRBJ1-1	CASSIDRGSTEAFF	TGTGCCAGCAGTATAGATAGGGGAAGCACTGAAGCTTTCTTT
.	TRBD1	TRBV28	TRBJ2-5	CASSFVPGQGIQETQYF	TGTGCCAGCAGTTTCGTCCCGGGACAGGGAATCCAAGAGACCCAGTACTTC
few	.	TRBV27	TRBJ1-5	CASREGGQPQHF	TGTGCCAGCAGGGAGGGGGGTCAGCCCCAGCATTTT
.	TRBD2	TRBV20-1	TRBJ2-5	CSATTRTSGPLGVRETQYF	TGCAGTGCTACTACCCGGACTAGCGGCCCCCTCGGAGTACGAGAGACCCAGTACTTC
.	.	TRBV5-5	TRBJ2-5	CASSLRTAQETQYF	TGTGCCAGCAGCCTGCGGACAGCCCAAGAGACCCAGTACTTC
.	.	TRBV11-2	TRBJ2-1	CASRRGRSYNEQFF	TGTGCCAGCCGGCGAGGTCGCTCCTACAATGAGCAGTTCTTC
few	TRBD1	TRBV12-3/TRBV12-4	TRBJ2-3	CASSSWTGGMVPDTQYF	TGTGCCAGCAGTTCTTGGACAGGGGGTATGGTACCAGATACGCAGTATTTT
few	.	TRBV6-1	TRBJ2-2	CASRLIGELFF	TGTGCCAGCAGACTGATCGGGGAGCTGTTTTTT
.	TRBD1	TRBV20-1	TRBJ1-3	CSARTGLGNTIYF	TGCAGTGCACGGACAGGGCTGGGAAACACCATATATTTT
.	TRBD1	TRBV5-1	TRBJ2-2	CASSRQGPNTGELFF	TGCGCCAGCAGCCGACAGGGCCCGAACACCGGGGAGCTGTTTTTT
.	.	TRBV28	TRBJ1-5	CASRSGGMSNQPQHF	TGTGCCAGCAGGTCTGGGGGAATGAGCAATCAGCCCCAGCATTTT
.	TRBD2	TRBV20-1	TRBJ2-3	CSARMGGGAKDTQYF	TGCAGTGCTAGAATGGGCGGGGGGGCGAAAGATACGCAGTATTTT
.	.	TRBV27	TRBJ2-1	CASSSGLYNEQSF	TGTGCCAGCAGTTCGGGACTTTACAATGAGCAGTCCTTC
.	TRBD1	TRBV5-4	TRBJ1-6	CASTLRGTNSPLHF	TGTGCCAGCACCCTCAGGGGGACGAATTCACCCCTCCACTTT
.	TRBD2	TRBV18	TRBJ2-2	CASSLGTSGTLNTGELFF	TGTGCCAGCTCCCTAGGGACTAGCGGGACCCTAAACACCGGGGAGCTGTTTTTT
.	TRBD1	TRBV6-2/TRBV6-3	TRBJ1-5	CASRGQGRNHISGNQPQHF	TGTGCCAGCAGAGGACAGGGCAGGAACCATATATCGGGCAATCAGCCCCAGCATTTT
many	TRBD2	TRBV6-2/TRBV6-3	TRBJ2-7	CASSVGLAGALVEQYF	TGTGCCAGCAGTGTGGGACTAGCGGGGGCCCTTGTCGAGCAGTACTTC
.	TRBD2	TRBV28	TRBJ2-7	CASSTGRSSYEQYF	TGTGCCAGCAGTACCGGGAGGAGCTCCTACGAGCAGTACTTC
.	.	TRBV5-6	TRBJ2-3	CASSLESSTDTQYF	TGTGCCAGCAGCTTGGAGAGTAGCACAGATACGCAGTATTTT
.	.	TRBV6-1	TRBJ2-7	CATYDGSGQYF	TGTGCCACCTATGATGGGTCAGGGCAGTACTTC
.	TRBD1	TRBV5-1	TRBJ1-1	CASSQTGGNTEAFF	TGCGCCAGCAGCCAGACAGGGGGCAACACTGAAGCTTTCTTT
few	.	TRBV7-2	TRBJ1-1	CASSLALGSNTEAFF	TGTGCCAGCAGCTTAGCGCTGGGCTCCAACACTGAAGCTTTCTTT
.	TRBD2	TRBV6-1	TRBJ2-7	CASRVGLAGLGEQYF	TGTGCCAGCAGGGTGGGACTAGCGGGCTTAGGAGAGCAGTACTTC